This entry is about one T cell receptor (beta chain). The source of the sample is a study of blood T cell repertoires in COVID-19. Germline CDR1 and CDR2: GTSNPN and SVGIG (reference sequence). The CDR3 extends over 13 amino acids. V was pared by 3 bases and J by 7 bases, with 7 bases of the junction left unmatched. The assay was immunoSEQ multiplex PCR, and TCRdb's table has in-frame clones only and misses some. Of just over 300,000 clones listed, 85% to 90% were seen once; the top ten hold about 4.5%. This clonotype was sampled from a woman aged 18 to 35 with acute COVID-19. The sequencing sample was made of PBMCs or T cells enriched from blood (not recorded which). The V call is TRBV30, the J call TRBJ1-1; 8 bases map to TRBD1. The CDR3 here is CAWSFYGQGEAFF. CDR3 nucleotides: TGTGCCTGGAGCTTTTACGGACAGGGTGAAGCTTTCTTT.